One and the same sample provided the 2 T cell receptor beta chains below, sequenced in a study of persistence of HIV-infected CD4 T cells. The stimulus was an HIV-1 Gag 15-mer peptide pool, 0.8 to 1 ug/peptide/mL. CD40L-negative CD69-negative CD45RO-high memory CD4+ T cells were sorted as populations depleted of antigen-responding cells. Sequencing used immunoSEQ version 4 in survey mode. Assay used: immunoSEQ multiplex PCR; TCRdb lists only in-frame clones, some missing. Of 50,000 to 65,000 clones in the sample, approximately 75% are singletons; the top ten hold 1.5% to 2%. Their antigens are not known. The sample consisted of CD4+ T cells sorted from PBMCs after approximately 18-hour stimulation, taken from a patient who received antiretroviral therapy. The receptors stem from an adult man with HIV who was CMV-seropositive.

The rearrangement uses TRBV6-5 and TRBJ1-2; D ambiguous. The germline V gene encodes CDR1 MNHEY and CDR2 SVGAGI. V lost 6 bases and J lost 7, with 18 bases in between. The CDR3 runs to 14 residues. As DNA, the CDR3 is TGTGCCAGCAGGGAGGGTCCCGCGCCTAGTGGCTACACCTTC. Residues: CASREGPAPSGYTF.

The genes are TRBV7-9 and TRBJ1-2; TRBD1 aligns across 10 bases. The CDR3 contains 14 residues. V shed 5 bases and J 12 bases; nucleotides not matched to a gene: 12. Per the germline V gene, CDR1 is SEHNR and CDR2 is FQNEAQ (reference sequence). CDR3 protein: CASSPKGTGVLHTF. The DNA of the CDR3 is TGTGCCAGCAGCCCAAAAGGGACAGGGGTATTGCACACCTTC.